Below are 25 T cell receptor beta chains sequenced from a single sample in a study of blood T cell repertoires in COVID-19 (TCRdb year 2020). The library was produced with the immunoSEQ multiplex PCR assay. The table comes from immuneACCESS by way of TCRdb, which keeps in-frame sequences with V and J called. Part of the clones is missing from these tables; in studies checked, under half for an unresolved V gene and the rest for unknown reasons. Recorded for this sample are tens of thousands of clones; around 90% of them occurred a single time. 1.3% of the sample lies in the top ten. Sequencing used peripheral blood. These receptor sequences come from a man aged 55 to 69 with acute or convalescent COVID-19.

The chain links TRBV7-2 to TRBJ1-2, with D tentatively TRBD1 (5 bases). From germline, CDR1 is SGHTA and CDR2 FQGNSA. Trimming took 1 base from V and 7 from J, leaving 19 bases between them. The CDR3 has 16 amino acids. CDR3 DNA: TGTGCCAGCAGCTTAGAGGCAGCCTATCTGGGGGGTGGCTACACCTTC. This codes for CASSLEAAYLGGGYTF.

V gene TRBV5-1 combines with J gene TRBJ2-7; possibly TRBD1 for D (5 bases). This CDR3 has 12 amino acids. Looked up from germline, CDR1 is SGHRS and CDR2 is YFSETQ. V lost 4 bases to trimming and J lost 4 bases, with 9 bases between them. The CDR3 region is CASSVDRYEQYF. The CDR3, as DNA: TGCGCCAGCAGCGTTGACAGATACGAGCAGTACTTC.

This chain connects TRBV5-4 to TRBJ1-5; a weak D match, TRBD1 (6 bases). Trimming took 0 bases from V and 7 from J, leaving 8 bases between them. Germline CDR1 reads SGHNT; CDR2 reads YYREEE (reference sequence). The CDR3 consists of 13 residues. In nucleotides, the CDR3 is TGTGCCAGCAGCTTGGGCACAGGGCAGCCCCAGCATTTT. This translates into CASSLGTGQPQHF.

The CDR3 DNA reads as TGTGCCAGCAGCCTAACTAGCGGGGGGGCATACGAGCAGTTCTTC. Encoded protein: CASSLTSGGAYEQFF. The rearrangement uses TRBV6-5 and TRBJ2-1, with TRBD2 matching 13 bases. The CDR3 sequence is 15 residues long. The trim removed 6 bases at V and 10 bases at J, leaving 9 bases unmatched. Looked up from germline, CDR1 is MNHEY and CDR2 is SVGAGI.

The CDR3 nucleotides are TGCAGCGTTGCCCGGACAGACCTTAGCACAGATACGCAGTATTTT. This sequence encodes CSVARTDLSTDTQYF. This sequence joins TRBV29-1 and TRBJ2-3; TRBD1 might be the D (6 bases). The CDR3 is 15 residues long. The germline V gene has CDR1 SQVTM and CDR2 ANQGSEA. V was shortened by 4 bases and J by 0 bases, with 14 bases between the two germline ends.

This chain links TRBV19 with TRBJ2-1, with D perhaps matching TRBD1 (6 bases). Between the trimmed V and J ends, which lost 5 bases and 8 bases, there was a span of 13 bases. Germline-derived CDR1 and CDR2 are LNHDA and SQIVND (reference sequence). CDR3 size: 13 residues. This CDR3 reads CASSFTGYYEQFF. The DNA of the CDR3 is TGTGCCAGTAGTTTTACAGGGTACTATGAGCAGTTCTTC.

V usage is TRBV3-1 (or the pseudogene TRBV3-2) and J usage is TRBJ2-7; D gene ambiguous. Trimming removed 0 bases from V and 3 bases from J, with 15 bases in between. CDR3 size: 16 residues. Germline V gives CDR1 LGHDT, CDR2 YNNKEL (reference sequence). The CDR3 sequence is CASSQDATPKIYEQYF. The CDR3 DNA follows: TGTGCCAGCAGCCAAGATGCGACACCTAAAATCTACGAGCAGTACTTC.

The CDR3 sequence is CASSPGQGATDTQYF. In DNA, the CDR3 is TGTGCCAGCAGCCCGGGACAGGGAGCCACAGATACGCAGTATTTT. The V call is TRBV11-2, the J call TRBJ2-3; 9 bases are shared with TRBD1. The CDR3 is 15 residues long. V shed 5 bases, J shed 2 bases, and the junction held 5 bases outside the gene matches. Germline V lookup: CDR1 SGHAT, CDR2 FQNNGV.

A remark on this clone: This CDR3 is also generated by other DNA sequences in the sample. The chain joins TRBV19 to TRBJ2-1; 10 bases match TRBD2. V shed 2 bases, J shed 3 bases, and the junction held 4 bases outside the gene matches. The CDR3 totals 16 residues. Germline V CDR1 and CDR2: LNHDA, SQIVND (reference sequence). The CDR3 coding sequence is TGTGCCAGTAGTATATTAGCGGGGGGCCTCTACAATGAGCAGTTCTTC. It encodes CASSILAGGLYNEQFF. Using reference TRBV19 and TRBJ2-1 for the parts outside the CDR3, the full variable domain is DGGITQSPKYLFRKEGQNVTLSCEQNLNHDAMYWYRQDPGQGLRLIYYSQIVNDFQKGDIAEGYSVSREKKESFPLTVTSAQKNPTAFYLCASSILAGGLYNEQFFGPGTRLTVL.

This chain connects TRBV5-4 to TRBJ1-4, with 10 bases fitting TRBD1. The V segment lost 4 bases and the J segment 8 bases; nucleotides outside the gene matches: 14. The CDR3 runs to 17 residues. The germline V gene has CDR1 SGHNT and CDR2 YYREEE (reference sequence). Here the CDR3 reads CASSPNGTGASREKLFF. CDR3 in DNA: TGTGCCAGCAGCCCGAACGGGACAGGGGCTAGTAGGGAAAAACTGTTTTTT.

This chain connects TRBV5-1 to TRBJ1-1, with D possibly being TRBD1 (6 bases). This CDR3 has 13 amino acids. The germline V and J ends were trimmed by 4 bases and 0 bases, with 7 bases remaining between them. CDR1 and CDR2 (germline): SGHRS, YFSETQ. The chain's CDR3 is CASSPGVNTEAFF. The DNA of the CDR3 is TGCGCCAGCAGCCCAGGGGTGAACACTGAAGCTTTCTTT.

This rearrangement joins TRBV19 to TRBJ2-3, with 13 bases fitting TRBD2. In germline, CDR1 is LNHDA, CDR2 SQIVND (reference sequence). The trim removed 3 bases at V and 4 bases at J, leaving 7 bases unmatched. The CDR3 is 17 residues long. CDR3 bases: TGTGCCAGTAGTATTATACTAGCGGGGGGGCCCGCAGATACGCAGTATTTT. Translating it yields CASSIILAGGPADTQYF.

This clone was observed a few times. The junction and the germline gene differ at one end; a read error may be behind it. The chain carries TRBV7-9 and TRBJ2-3; a possible D gene is TRBD1 (6 bases). The CDR3 has 10 residues. The germline V gene encodes CDR1 SEHNR and CDR2 FQNEAQ (reference sequence). CDR3 coding DNA: TGTGCCAGCAGCGCCAGAAGACAGGTTTTT. It codes for CASSARRQVF.

V is TRBV7-9 and J is TRBJ2-7; 12 bases are a match to TRBD2. CDR3 length: 14 residues. V shed 4 bases and J 9 bases; nucleotides not matched to a gene: 7. Germline V CDR1 and CDR2: SEHNR, FQNEAQ (reference sequence). The CDR3 coding sequence is TGTGCCAGCAGCTGGGCTAGCGGGGGGGCCGGGCAGTACTTC. The encoded protein is CASSWASGGAGQYF.

The chain uses TRBV4-1 and TRBJ2-3; 10 nucleotides align to TRBD2. Germline V gene data show CDR1 as MGHRA and CDR2 as YSYEKL. The CDR3 is 16 residues long. The trim removed 6 bases at V and 5 bases at J, leaving 11 bases unmatched. The chain's CDR3 is CASSPELAGFGDTQYF. In DNA form, the CDR3 reads TGCGCCAGCAGTCCGGAACTAGCGGGGTTTGGAGATACGCAGTATTTT.

This sequence joins TRBV9 and TRBJ2-1; tentatively, D is TRBD2 (7 bases). CDR3 length: 15 amino acids. The germline V and J ends were trimmed by 4 bases and 7 bases, with 18 bases remaining between them. Per germline, CDR1 SGDLS and CDR2 YYNGEE. In nucleotides, the CDR3 is TGTGCCAGCAGCCCTAGAGGGGGGGCCGGAAATGAGCAGTTCTTC. Translating it yields CASSPRGGAGNEQFF.

V usage is TRBV6-5 and J usage is TRBJ1-5; 7 bases align to TRBD1. Losses at the gene ends were 8 bases for V and 5 bases for J; bases not matched to a gene: 6. CDR3 size: 13 residues. Germline lookup yields CDR1 MNHEY and CDR2 SVGAGI. CDR3 nucleotide sequence: TGTGCCAGCTTAATAGGGGGCGATCAGCCCCAGCATTTT. It translates to CASLIGGDQPQHF.

The chain has TRBV6-5 and TRBJ1-6; 7 bases are shared with TRBD1. The length of the CDR3 is 14 residues. From germline, CDR1 is MNHEY and CDR2 SVGAGI. V was pared by 5 bases and J by 7 bases, with 5 bases of the junction left unmatched. The DNA for the CDR3 is TGTGCCAGCAGTAGGGGACAGTTGAATTCACCCCTCCACTTT. It codes for CASSRGQLNSPLHF.

V is TRBV18 and J is TRBJ1-5; D is uncertain. Germline lookup yields CDR1 KGHSH and CDR2 LQKENI. V was shortened by 3 bases and J by 3 bases, with 6 bases between the two germline ends. There are 13 residues in the CDR3. CDR3 protein: CASSPAHNQPQHF. For the CDR3, the DNA is TGTGCCAGCTCACCGGCTCACAATCAGCCCCAGCATTTT.

This chain uses TRBV9 with TRBJ1-2; TRBD1 matches 7 bases. The CDR3 spans 15 residues. Germline CDR1 and CDR2: SGDLS and YYNGEE. Unmatched junction bases numbered 5, after V lost 0 bases and J lost 3 bases. For the CDR3, the DNA is TGTGCCAGCAGCGTAGGAGGGGGCGGGCACTATGGCTACACCTTC. Translation gives CASSVGGGGHYGYTF. The full variable domain, with the rest looked up from reference TRBV9 and TRBJ1-2, is DSGVTQTPKHLITATGQRVTLRCSPRSGDLSVYWYQQSLDQGLQFLIQYYNGEERAKGNILERFSAQQFPDLHSELNLSSLELGDSALYFCASSVGGGGHYGYTFGSGTRLTVV.

The V call is TRBV24-1, the J call TRBJ2-1, with D possibly TRBD2 on 5 matching bases. CDR3 length: 14 residues. From germline, CDR1 is KGHDR and CDR2 SFDVKD. Trimming removed 4 bases from V and 1 base from J, with 7 bases in between. As DNA, the CDR3 is TGTGCCACCAGTGAACGGGGTTCCTACAATGAGCAGTTCTTC. Translated: CATSERGSYNEQFF.

The chain uses TRBV2 and TRBJ2-1; D gene ambiguous. Germline V gene lookup returns CDR1 SNHLY and CDR2 FYNNEI. V was clipped by 7 bases and J by 0 bases, with 7 bases between them. This CDR3 is 13 amino acids long. The CDR3 sequence is CASMADSYNEQFF. In DNA, the CDR3 is TGTGCCAGCATGGCGGACTCCTACAATGAGCAGTTCTTC.

This clone was observed a single time. The V call is TRBV4-1, the J call TRBJ1-3, with D maybe TRBD1 (6 bases). CDR1 MGHRA and CDR2 YSYEKL come from the germline V gene. The CDR3 totals 17 residues. Trimming removed 0 bases from V and 3 bases from J, with 15 bases in between. The chain's CDR3 is CASSQDPGQPIGNTIYF. The CDR3, as DNA: TGCGCCAGCAGCCAAGATCCAGGACAGCCGATTGGAAACACCATATATTTT.

The J gene is TRBJ1-5, the V gene TRBV19; D unresolved. V was clipped by 0 bases and J by 6 bases, with 15 bases between them. CDR3 size: 16 residues. The germline V gene encodes CDR1 LNHDA and CDR2 SQIVND (reference sequence). The CDR3 spells CASSIDLGSNGQPQHF. The CDR3 DNA reads TGTGCCAGTAGTATAGATCTGGGCAGCAACGGTCAGCCCCAGCATTTT.

V usage is TRBV6-5 and J usage is TRBJ1-2; D is possibly TRBD1 (5 bases). CDR1 is MNHEY and CDR2 is SVGAGI in the germline V gene. The CDR3 spans 13 residues. Trimming cost V 6 bases and J 0 bases, with 8 bases left between them. CDR3 sequence: CASRGLPNYGYTF. CDR3 bases: TGTGCCAGCAGGGGACTGCCTAACTATGGCTACACCTTC.